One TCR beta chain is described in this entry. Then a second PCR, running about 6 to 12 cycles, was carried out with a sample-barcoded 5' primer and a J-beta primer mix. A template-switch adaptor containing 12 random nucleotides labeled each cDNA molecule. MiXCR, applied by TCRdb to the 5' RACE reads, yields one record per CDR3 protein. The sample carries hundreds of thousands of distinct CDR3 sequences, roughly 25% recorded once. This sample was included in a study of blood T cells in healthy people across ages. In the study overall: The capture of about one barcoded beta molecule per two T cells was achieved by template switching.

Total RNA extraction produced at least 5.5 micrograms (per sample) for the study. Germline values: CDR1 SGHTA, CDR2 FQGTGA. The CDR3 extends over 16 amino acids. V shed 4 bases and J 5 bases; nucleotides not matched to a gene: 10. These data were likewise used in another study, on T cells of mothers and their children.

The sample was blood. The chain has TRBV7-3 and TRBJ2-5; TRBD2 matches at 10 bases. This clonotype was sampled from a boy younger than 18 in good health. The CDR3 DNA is TGTGCCAGCAGCTCCATAGCGGGGGGCGGTTTGGAGACCCAGTACTTC. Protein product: CASSSIAGGGLETQYF.